This T cell receptor (beta chain) was profiled in a study of T-cell reconstitution after alpha-beta-depleted transplantation in children. This clonotype was counted between two and nine times. At one of its ends the junction is not consistent with the germline gene, which may arise from a read error. Unique molecular identifiers were used to barcode this TCRbeta library. TCRdb reprocessed the PCR reads via MiXCR and lists one record per CDR3 protein. Here the sample spans hundreds of thousands of distinct CDR3 sequences, about 10% being singletons. The CDR3 runs 14 residues. In germline, CDR1 is GTSNPN, CDR2 SVGIG (reference sequence).

The V gene is TRBV30, the J gene TRBJ2-1; 14 bases align to TRBD2. Sequencing was performed on PBMCs from the stem cell graft donor, taken from the stem cell graft. This TCR was sampled from a human donor who donated a stem cell graft to a child with acute myeloid leukemia. CDR3 in DNA: TGTGCCTGGATGCAGACGGGACTAGCGGGAGCAAGGCTCTTC. Translated: CAWMQTGLAGARLF.